Sequencing of this TCR beta chain was carried out in a study of OX40 agonist ivuxolimab in advanced cancers. Looking at the study overall: Treatment of patients was with ivuxolimab, an agonistic anti-OX40 (CD134) antibody. Study results and limitations: Those patients achieving a partial response at 0.1-3.0 mg/kg showed among the lowest clonal expansion. Dose levels from 0.1 to 3.0 mg/kg saw CD4+ and CD8+ blood T cells expand clonally by week 6.

A word on this clone: What it binds is unknown.

Clones were read by immunoSEQ multiplex PCR, and TCRdb kept only the in-frame ones, dropping some. The sample includes about 120,000 clones, 85% to 90% of them seen just once. Trimming stripped 5 bases from V and 3 bases from J, with 14 bases between. The length of the CDR3 is 15 residues. CDR1 is SGHTA and CDR2 is FQGNSA in the germline V gene. The sample here was CD4+ or CD8+ T cells sorted from blood, taken in a trial of the OX40 agonist ivuxolimab. The chain joins TRBV7-2 to TRBJ1-5; TRBD1 is a possible D gene (6 bases). This clonotype was obtained from an adult with an advanced solid tumor such as melanoma, head and neck, liver or kidney cancer. Written as DNA, the CDR3 is TGTGCCAGCAGCCCACAGGGCCTGCTCAATCAGCCCCAGCATTTT. This translates into CASSPQGLLNQPQHF. The whole variable domain, remainder taken from reference TRBV7-2 and TRBJ1-5, is GAGVSQSPSNKVTEKGKDVELRCDPISGHTALYWYRQSLGQGLEFLIYFQGNSAPDKSGLPSDRFSAERTGGSVSTLTIQRTQQEDSAVYLCASSPQGLLNQPQHFGDGTRLSIL.